This entry features one TCR beta chain sequence. No cognate antigen has been identified for it. The sample holds no much larger clone one base away, and base qualities are not on file. Cut back by 8 bases and 4 bases, the V and J ends lie 7 bases apart. CDR1 and CDR2 (MNHNY, SVGAGI) derive from the germline V gene (reference sequence). There are 11 amino acids in the CDR3, from cysteine to phenylalanine inclusive. The read is trimmed to its CDR3 DNA, 33 bases read in frame from base 1. These data come from a study of immune evolution from preneoplasia to lung adenocarcinoma (dated by TCRdb to about 2021). At the level of the whole study: HLA loss of heterozygosity was found in approximately 7% of AIS, around 15% of MIA and about a third of ADC lesions, and in no AAH lesions. The study used immune gene expression, TCR sequencing and multiplex immunofluorescence to profile the immune contexture of lung adenocarcinoma precursors and invasive adenocarcinoma. A total of over 50 patients contributed TCR sequencing data. Resected precursor lesions (AAH, AIS, MIA) and invasive adenocarcinomas were compared with paired morphologically normal lung tissue. The sample size depended on which specimens were available, not on a prior power calculation. POLYSOLVER was used to infer class I HLA alleles from exome data, and LOHHLA was used to detect allele-specific HLA loss. Whole exome sequencing and methylation data from the same cohort of nodules were integrated with the immune data. A total of 40 to 60 patients with pulmonary nodules who underwent surgical resection were included in the overall cohort. It was reported in the study that about 100 samples were used for TCR sequencing. Study-wide findings and limitations: Clonality was highest in normal lung, while later-stage lesions appeared to have lower clonality but higher T cell density and diversity. Normal lung had the highest top T cell clone frequencies, which appeared to decline progressively from AAH through AIS, MIA and invasive adenocarcinoma. Because every patient came from Japan and China, how well the results apply to Western populations was uncertain. Compared with EGFR-mutant or double wild-type lesions, KRAS-mutant nodules had the highest T cell clonality. The findings reflected association rather than direct causation, and larger cohorts with long-term follow-up and longitudinal biopsies were considered necessary.

Using the immunoSEQ hsTCRbeta Kit, TCR beta CDR3 regions were sequenced from DNA. As for how the authors treated the data: TCR sequencing data were analysed with the ImmunoSEQ Analyzer. T cell clonality was defined as 1 minus Pielou's evenness computed on productive rearrangements. To measure T cell diversity, the inverse Simpson index was applied to productive templates. T cell density was defined as TCR beta template counts normalized to usable DNA, with usable DNA estimated by amplification and sequencing of housekeeping genes. Two-sided Kruskal-Wallis tests were used to compare TCR metrics between histologic stages. The table was pulled from immuneACCESS by TCRdb, which kept in-frame rearrangements only. Such tables lose some clones; where checked, under half of the loss comes from unresolved V genes, and the rest has no known cause. V and J calls and clone size are given by that table; D and trimming were obtained from the DNA. In all, the sample holds tens of thousands of clones, and approximately 75% of those were seen once. The ten top clones hold roughly 5.5% of the sample.

Between 2014 and 2017, the patients underwent resection in either Japan or China. The histologic diagnosis of each case was independently confirmed on H&E slides by two lung cancer pathologists. Macro-dissection after pathologic assessment enriched premalignant or tumor cells for nucleic acid extraction. FFPE tissue was used for DNA isolation with the AllPrep DNA/RNA FFPE Kit. This receptor chain uses TRBV6-6 and TRBJ2-3; 6 matching bases give a weak D call of TRBD2. Sequenced: FFPE invasive lung adenocarcinoma tissue. Interpreted using the paper, the cell subset or site label stands for: frankly invasive lung adenocarcinoma (ADC). The TCR originated in a person in their sixties or seventies with lung adenocarcinoma. The DNA reads TGTGCCAGCGCTAGCGCAGATACGCAGTATTTT. The resulting protein is CASASADTQYF.